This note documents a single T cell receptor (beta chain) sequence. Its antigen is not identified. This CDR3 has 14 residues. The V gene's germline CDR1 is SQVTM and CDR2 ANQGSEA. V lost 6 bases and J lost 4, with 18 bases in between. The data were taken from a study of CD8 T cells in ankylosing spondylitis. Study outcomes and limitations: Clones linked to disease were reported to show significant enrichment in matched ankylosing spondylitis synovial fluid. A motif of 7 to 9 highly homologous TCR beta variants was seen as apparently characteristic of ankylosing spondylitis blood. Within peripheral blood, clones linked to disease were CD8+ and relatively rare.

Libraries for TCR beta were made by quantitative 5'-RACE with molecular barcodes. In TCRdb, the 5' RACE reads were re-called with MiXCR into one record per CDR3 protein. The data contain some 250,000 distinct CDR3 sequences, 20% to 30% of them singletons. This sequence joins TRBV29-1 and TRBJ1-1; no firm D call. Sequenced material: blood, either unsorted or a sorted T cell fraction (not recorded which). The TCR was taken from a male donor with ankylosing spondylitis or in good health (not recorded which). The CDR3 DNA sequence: TGCAGCGTCGCCAATGGGGTGGGCGGCACTGAAGCTTTCTTT. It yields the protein CSVANGVGGTEAFF. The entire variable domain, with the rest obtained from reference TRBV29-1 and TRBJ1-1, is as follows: SAVISQKPSRDICQRGTSLTIQCQVDSQVTMMFWYRQQPGQSLTLIATANQGSEATYESGFVIDKFPISRPNLTFSTLTVSNMSPEDSSIYLCSVANGVGGTEAFFGQGTRLTVV.